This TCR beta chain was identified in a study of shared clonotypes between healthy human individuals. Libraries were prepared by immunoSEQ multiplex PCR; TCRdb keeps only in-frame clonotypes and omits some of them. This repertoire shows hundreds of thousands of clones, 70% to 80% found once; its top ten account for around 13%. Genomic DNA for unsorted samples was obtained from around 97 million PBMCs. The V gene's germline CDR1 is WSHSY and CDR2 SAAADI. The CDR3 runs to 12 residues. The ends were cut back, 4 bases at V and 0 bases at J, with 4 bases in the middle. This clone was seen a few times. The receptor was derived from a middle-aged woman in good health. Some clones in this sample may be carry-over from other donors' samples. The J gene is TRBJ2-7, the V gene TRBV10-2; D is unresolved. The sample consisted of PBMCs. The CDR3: CASSASSYEQYF. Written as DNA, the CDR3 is TGCGCCAGCAGTGCCTCCTCCTACGAGCAGTACTTC.